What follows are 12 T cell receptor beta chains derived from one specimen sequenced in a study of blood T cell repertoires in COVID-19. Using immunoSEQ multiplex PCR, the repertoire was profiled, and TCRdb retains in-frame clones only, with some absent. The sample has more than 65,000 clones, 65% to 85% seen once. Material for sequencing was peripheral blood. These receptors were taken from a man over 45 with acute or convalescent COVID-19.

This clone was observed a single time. The CDR3 loop reads CASSPRGDGEKLFF. The CDR3, as DNA: TGTGCCAGCAGCCCCCGCGGGGACGGTGAAAAACTGTTTTTT. The rearrangement joins TRBV4-2 to TRBJ1-4; D is possibly TRBD1 (5 bases). This CDR3 is built from 14 residues. V lost 4 bases and J 7 bases, leaving 13 bases between the germline ends. CDR1 LGHNA and CDR2 YNFKEQ come from the germline V gene.

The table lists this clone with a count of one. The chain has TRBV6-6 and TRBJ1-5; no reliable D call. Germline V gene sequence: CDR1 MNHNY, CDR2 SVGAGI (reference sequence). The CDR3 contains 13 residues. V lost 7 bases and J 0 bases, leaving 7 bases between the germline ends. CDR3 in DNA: TGTGCCAGCAAGCGATATAGCAATCAGCCCCAGCATTTT. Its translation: CASKRYSNQPQHF.

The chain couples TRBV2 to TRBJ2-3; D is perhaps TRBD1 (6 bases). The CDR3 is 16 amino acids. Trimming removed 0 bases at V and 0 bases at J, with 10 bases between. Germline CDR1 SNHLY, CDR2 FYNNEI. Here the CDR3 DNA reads TGTGCCAGCAGTGAAGCGACAGGATACAGCACAGATACGCAGTATTTT. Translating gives CASSEATGYSTDTQYF.

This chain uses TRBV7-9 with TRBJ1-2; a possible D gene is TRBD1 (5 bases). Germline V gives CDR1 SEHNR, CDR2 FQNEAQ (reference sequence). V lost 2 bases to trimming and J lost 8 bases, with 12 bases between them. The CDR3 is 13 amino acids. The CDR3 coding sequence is TGTGCCAGCAGCTTAACCGGACAAACGGGCTACACCTTC. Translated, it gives CASSLTGQTGYTF.

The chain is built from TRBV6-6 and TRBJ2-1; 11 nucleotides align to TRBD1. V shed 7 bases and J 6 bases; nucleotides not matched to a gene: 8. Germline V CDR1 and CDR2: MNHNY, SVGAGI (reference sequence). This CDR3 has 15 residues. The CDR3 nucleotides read TGTGCCAGCACCCAGACCGGGACAGGGGGCAATGAGCAGTTCTTC. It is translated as CASTQTGTGGNEQFF.

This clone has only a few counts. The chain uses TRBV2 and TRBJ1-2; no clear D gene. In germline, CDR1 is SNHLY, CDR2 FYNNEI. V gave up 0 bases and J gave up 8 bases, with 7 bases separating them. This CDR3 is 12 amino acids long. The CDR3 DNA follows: TGTGCCAGCAGTGAAGCGCTTCGGGGCTACACCTTC. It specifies CASSEALRGYTF.

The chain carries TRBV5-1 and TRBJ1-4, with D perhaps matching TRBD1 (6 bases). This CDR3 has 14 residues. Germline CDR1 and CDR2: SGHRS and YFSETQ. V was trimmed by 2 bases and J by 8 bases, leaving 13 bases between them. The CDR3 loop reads CASSLGQHSEKLFF. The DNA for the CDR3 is TGCGCCAGCAGCTTAGGACAGCATTCCGAAAAACTGTTTTTT.

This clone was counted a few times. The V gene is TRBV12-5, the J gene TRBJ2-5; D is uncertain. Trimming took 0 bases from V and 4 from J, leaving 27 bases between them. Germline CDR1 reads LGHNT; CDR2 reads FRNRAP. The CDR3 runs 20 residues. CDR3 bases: TGTGCTAGTGGTTTGGTACCATTGGTCAGGAACCTACGTTTCGGAGAGACCCAGTACTTC. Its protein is CASGLVPLVRNLRFGETQYF.

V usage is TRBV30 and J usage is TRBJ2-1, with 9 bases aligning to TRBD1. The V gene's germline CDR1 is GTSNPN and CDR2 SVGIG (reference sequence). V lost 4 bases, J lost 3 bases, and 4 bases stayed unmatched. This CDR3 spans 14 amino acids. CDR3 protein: CAWTPGQGYNEQFF. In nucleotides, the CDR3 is TGTGCCTGGACCCCGGGACAGGGCTACAATGAGCAGTTCTTC.

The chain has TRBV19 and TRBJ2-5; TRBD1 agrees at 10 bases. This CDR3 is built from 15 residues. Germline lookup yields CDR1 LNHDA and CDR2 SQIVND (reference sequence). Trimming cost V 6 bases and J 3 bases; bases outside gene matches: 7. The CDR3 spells CASRDGQGGKETQYF. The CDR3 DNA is TGTGCCAGTAGAGATGGACAGGGGGGAAAAGAGACCCAGTACTTC. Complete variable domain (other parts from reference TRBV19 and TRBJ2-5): DGGITQSPKYLFRKEGQNVTLSCEQNLNHDAMYWYRQDPGQGLRLIYYSQIVNDFQKGDIAEGYSVSREKKESFPLTVTSAQKNPTAFYLCASRDGQGGKETQYFGPGTRLLVL.

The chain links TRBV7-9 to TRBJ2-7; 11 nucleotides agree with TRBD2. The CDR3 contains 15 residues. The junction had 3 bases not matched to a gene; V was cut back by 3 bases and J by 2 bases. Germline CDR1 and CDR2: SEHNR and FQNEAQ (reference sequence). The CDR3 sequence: CASSFGTSGPYEQYF. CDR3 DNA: TGTGCCAGCAGCTTCGGGACTAGCGGCCCCTACGAGCAGTACTTC.

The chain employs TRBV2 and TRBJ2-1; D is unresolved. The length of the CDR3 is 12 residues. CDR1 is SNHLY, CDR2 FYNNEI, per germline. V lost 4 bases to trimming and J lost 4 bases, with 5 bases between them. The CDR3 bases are TGTGCCAGCAGTGCCCCGTACAATGAGCAGTTCTTC. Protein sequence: CASSAPYNEQFF.